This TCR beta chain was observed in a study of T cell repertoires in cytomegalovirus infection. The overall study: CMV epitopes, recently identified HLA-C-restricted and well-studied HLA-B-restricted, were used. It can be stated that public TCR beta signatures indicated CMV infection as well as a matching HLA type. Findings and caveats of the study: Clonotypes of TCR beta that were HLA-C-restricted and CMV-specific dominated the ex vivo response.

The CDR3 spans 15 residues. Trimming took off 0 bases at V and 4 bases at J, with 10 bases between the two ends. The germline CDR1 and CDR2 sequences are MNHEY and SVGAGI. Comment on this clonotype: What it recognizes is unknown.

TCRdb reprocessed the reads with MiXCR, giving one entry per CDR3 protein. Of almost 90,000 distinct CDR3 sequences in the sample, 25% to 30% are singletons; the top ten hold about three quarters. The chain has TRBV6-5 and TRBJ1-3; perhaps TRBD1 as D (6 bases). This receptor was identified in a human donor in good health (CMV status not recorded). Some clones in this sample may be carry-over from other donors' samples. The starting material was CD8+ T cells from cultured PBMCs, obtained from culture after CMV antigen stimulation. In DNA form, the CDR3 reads TGTGCCAGCAGTTACTCGGAGGGGGAGGGAAACACCATATATTTT. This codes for CASSYSEGEGNTIYF.